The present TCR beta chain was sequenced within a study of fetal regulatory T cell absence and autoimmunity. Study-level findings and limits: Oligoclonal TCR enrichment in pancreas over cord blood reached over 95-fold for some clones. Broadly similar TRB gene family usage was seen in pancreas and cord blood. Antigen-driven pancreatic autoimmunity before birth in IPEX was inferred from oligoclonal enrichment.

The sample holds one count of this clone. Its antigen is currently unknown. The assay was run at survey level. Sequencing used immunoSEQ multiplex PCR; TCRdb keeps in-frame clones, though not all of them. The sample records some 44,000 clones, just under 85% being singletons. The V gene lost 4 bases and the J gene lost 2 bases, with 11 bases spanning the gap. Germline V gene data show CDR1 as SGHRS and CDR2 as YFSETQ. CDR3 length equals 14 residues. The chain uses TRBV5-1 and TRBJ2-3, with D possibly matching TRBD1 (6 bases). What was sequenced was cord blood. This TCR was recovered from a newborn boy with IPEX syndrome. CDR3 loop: CASSRQGYTDTQYF. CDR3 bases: TGCGCCAGCAGCCGCCAGGGGTACACAGATACGCAGTATTTT.